This entry lists 8 T cell receptor beta chains sequenced from one sample in a study of control samples from healthy donors and cancer patients. Clones were read by immunoSEQ multiplex PCR, and TCRdb kept only the in-frame ones, dropping some. The sample lists 170,000 or so clones, roughly 90% occurring once. Sequenced sample: blood. The receptor set was obtained from a woman aged 50 to 60 in good health.

This clone was detected a few times. V gene TRBV5-3 combines with J gene TRBJ1-1; no reliable D call. TRBV5-3 is recorded as an ORF, its role being uncertain. V was pared by 2 bases and J by 0 bases, with 11 bases between. CDR3 length: 15 amino acids. CDR3 sequence (DNA): TGTGCCAGAAGCTTCCAAATGTATGTGAACACTGAAGCTTTCTTT. Translating it yields CARSFQMYVNTEAFF.

The chain has TRBV5-1 and TRBJ2-3, with 7 bases fitting TRBD2. This CDR3 has 15 amino acids. Germline CDR1 reads SGHRS; CDR2 reads YFSETQ. V gave up 0 bases and J gave up 4 bases; unmatched junction bases: 5. CDR3 in amino acids: CASSLGRERADTQYF. Here the CDR3 DNA reads TGCGCCAGCAGCTTGGGGCGGGAGCGGGCAGATACGCAGTATTTT.

V is TRBV7-9 and J is TRBJ2-2; D remains ambiguous. The CDR3 consists of 11 residues. Germline V gene lookup returns CDR1 SEHNR and CDR2 FQNEAQ (reference sequence). Deletions cut 11 bases from V and 6 bases from J, with 10 bases between. The CDR3 is CAPFWAGELFF. CDR3 bases: TGTGCCCCTTTTTGGGCCGGGGAGCTGTTTTTT.

The CDR3 loop is CASSPGTSRQDGYTF. CDR3 coding DNA: TGTGCCAGCAGCCCAGGGACGTCGCGGCAAGATGGCTACACCTTC. The V gene is TRBV7-9, the J gene TRBJ1-2; the D gene is possibly TRBD1 (5 bases). The V and J ends lost 5 bases and 6 bases respectively, with 19 bases between them. The V gene's germline CDR1 is SEHNR and CDR2 FQNEAQ (reference sequence). The CDR3 has 15 amino acids. The entire variable domain, with the rest obtained from reference TRBV7-9 and TRBJ1-2, is as follows: DTGVSQNPRHKITKRGQNVTFRCDPISEHNRLYWYRQTLGQGPEFLTYFQNEAQLEKSRLLSDRFSAERPKGSFSTLEIQRTEQGDSAMYLCASSPGTSRQDGYTFGSGTRLTVV.

The rearrangement joins TRBV27 to TRBJ1-2; no reliable D call. V was trimmed by 3 bases and J by 6 bases, leaving 17 bases between them. Germline V gene sequence: CDR1 MNHEY, CDR2 SMNVEV (reference sequence). The CDR3 extends over 15 amino acids. CDR3 sequence reads: CASSFGRLGYDGYTF. The CDR3 region has the DNA TGTGCCAGCAGTTTCGGACGGCTGGGTTATGATGGCTACACCTTC.

The chain has TRBV9 and TRBJ2-7; D gene unclear. This CDR3 spans 14 amino acids. Germline V gene data show CDR1 as SGDLS and CDR2 as YYNGEE. Trimming cost V 3 bases and J 5 bases, with 15 bases left between them. The CDR3 is CASSARAFDNEQYF. The CDR3 DNA sequence: TGTGCCAGCAGCGCCCGGGCCTTCGACAACGAGCAGTACTTC.

The chain is built from TRBV6-5 and TRBJ1-1; D remains unclear. The CDR3 is 12 residues long. Germline V gene data show CDR1 as MNHEY and CDR2 as SVGAGI. The germline V and J ends were trimmed by 7 bases and 4 bases, with 10 bases remaining between them. The chain's CDR3 is CASKVGGTEAFF. In DNA, the CDR3 is TGTGCCAGCAAGGTGGGAGGCACTGAAGCTTTCTTT.

The rearrangement joins TRBV2 to TRBJ1-4; D gene ambiguous. Germline lookup yields CDR1 SNHLY and CDR2 FYNNEI. Trimming pared 5 bases from V and 0 bases from J, leaving 13 bases between. This CDR3 has 16 amino acids. CDR3 sequence (DNA): TGTGCCAGCAGTCTACTGGACCGAGCAACTAATGAAAAACTGTTTTTT. As protein: CASSLLDRATNEKLFF.